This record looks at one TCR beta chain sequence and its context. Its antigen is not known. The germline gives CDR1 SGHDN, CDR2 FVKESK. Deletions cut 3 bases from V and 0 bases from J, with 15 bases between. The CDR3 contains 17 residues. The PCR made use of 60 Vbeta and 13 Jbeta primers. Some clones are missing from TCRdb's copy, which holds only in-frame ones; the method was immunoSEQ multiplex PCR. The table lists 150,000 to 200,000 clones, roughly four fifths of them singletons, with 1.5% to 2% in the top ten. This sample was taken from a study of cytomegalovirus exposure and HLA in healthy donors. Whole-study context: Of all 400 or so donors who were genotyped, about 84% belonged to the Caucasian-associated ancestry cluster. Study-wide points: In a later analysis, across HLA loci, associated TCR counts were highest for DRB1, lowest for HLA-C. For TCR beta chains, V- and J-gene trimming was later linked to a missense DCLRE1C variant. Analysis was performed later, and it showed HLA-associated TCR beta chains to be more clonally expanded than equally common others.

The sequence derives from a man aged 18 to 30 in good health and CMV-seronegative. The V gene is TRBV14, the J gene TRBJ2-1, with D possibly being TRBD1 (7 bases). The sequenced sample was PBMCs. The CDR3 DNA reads TGTGCCAGCAGCCACGGGGGACAGACGAGCTCCTACAATGAGCAGTTCTTC. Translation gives CASSHGGQTSSYNEQFF. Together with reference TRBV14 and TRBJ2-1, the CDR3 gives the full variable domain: EAGVTQFPSHSVIEKGQTVTLRCDPISGHDNLYWYRRVMGKEIKFLLHFVKESKQDESGMPNNRFLAERTGGTYSTLKVQPAELEDSGVYFCASSHGGQTSSYNEQFFGPGTRLTVL.